The source of this T cell receptor beta chain is a study of shared clonotypes between healthy human individuals. The germline CDR1 and CDR2 sequences are SGHAT and FQNNGV. CDR3 size: 14 residues. With 4 bases clipped from V and 10 bases from J, the junction kept 7 bases outside the gene matches. Libraries were prepared by immunoSEQ multiplex PCR; TCRdb keeps only in-frame clonotypes and omits some of them. In the table there are under 1,900,000 clones, roughly 98.5% of which are singletons. This receptor was obtained from a young man in good health. The chain joins TRBV11-2 to TRBJ2-1; 10 bases are shared with TRBD2. The sequencing sample was made of naive CD4+ T cells sorted from blood. Subset indicated: CD45RA+ positively selected. Here the CDR3 reads CASSSSGSLGEQFF. For the CDR3, the DNA is TGTGCCAGCAGCTCTAGCGGGAGTCTGGGGGAGCAGTTCTTC.